This T cell receptor (beta chain) emerged from a study of shared clonotypes between healthy human individuals. The wider study: Ranging from 18 to 49 in age, donors were a couple of women and a few men.

Note on this clone: The antigen is not known.

General study findings and limits: Clonotype sharing across a few donors was observed for 4% to 6.5% of naive CD4 clonotypes. Sequencing depth was expected to influence donor clonotype sharing.

Naive CD8 cells lacked CD45RO and underwent positive selection for CCR7, leaving out terminally differentiated effector memory CD45RA+ cells. CDR1 MNHEY and CDR2 SMNVEV come from the germline V gene (reference sequence). CDR3 size: 13 residues. V shed 5 bases, J shed 6 bases, and the junction held 3 bases outside the gene matches. Genomic DNA per cell subset filled all wells of several immunoSEQ plates. Sequencing used immunoSEQ multiplex PCR; TCRdb keeps in-frame clones, though not all of them. The table lists roughly 850,000 clones, about 97% of them singletons, with about 0.22% in the top ten. Sequenced sample: naive CD8+ T cells sorted from blood. The rearrangement uses TRBV27 and TRBJ2-2; 7 bases align to TRBD2. The sequence was collected from a man aged 30 to 45 in good health. DNA for the CDR3: TGTGCCAGCAGTCGTGGACTAGCCGGGGAGCTGTTTTTT. Protein sequence: CASSRGLAGELFF.